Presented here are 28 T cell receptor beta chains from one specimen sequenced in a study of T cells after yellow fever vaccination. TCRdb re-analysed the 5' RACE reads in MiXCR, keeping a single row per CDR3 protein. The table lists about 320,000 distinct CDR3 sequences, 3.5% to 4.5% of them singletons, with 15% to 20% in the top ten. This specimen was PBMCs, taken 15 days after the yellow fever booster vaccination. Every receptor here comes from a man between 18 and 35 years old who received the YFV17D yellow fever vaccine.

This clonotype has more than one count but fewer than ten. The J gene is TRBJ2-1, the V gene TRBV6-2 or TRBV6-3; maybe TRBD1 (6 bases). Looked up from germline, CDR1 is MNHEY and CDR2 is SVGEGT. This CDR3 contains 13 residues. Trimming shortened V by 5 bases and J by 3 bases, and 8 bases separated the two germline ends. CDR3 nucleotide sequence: TGTGCCAGCAGTCCAGGGGACTACAATGAGCAGTTCTTC. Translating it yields CASSPGDYNEQFF.

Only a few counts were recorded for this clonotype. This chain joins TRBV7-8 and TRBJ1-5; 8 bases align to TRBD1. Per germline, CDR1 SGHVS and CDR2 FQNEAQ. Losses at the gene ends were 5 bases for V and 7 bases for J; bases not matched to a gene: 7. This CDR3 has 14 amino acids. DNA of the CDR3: TGTGCCAGCAGCACCGGACAGGGAGAACAGCCCCAGCATTTT. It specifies CASSTGQGEQPQHF.

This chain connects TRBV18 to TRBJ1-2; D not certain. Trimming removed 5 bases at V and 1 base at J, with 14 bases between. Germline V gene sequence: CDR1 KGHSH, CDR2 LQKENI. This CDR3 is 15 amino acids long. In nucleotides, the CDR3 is TGTGCCAGCTCATCACGTGCAGGCCTTAACTATGGCTACACCTTC. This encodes CASSSRAGLNYGYTF.

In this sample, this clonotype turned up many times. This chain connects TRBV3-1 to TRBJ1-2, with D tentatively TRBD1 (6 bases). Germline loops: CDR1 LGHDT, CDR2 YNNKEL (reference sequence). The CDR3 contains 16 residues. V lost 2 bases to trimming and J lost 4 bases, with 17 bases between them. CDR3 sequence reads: CASSQQSRGWGYGYTF. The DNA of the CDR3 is TGTGCCAGCAGCCAACAAAGCAGGGGTTGGGGCTATGGCTACACCTTC.

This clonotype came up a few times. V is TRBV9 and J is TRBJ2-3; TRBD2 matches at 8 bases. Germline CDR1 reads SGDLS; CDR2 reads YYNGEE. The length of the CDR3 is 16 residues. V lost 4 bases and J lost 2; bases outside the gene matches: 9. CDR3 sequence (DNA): TGTGCCAGCAGCCCCTCGGCTAGCGGGTTCACAGATACGCAGTATTTT. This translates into CASSPSASGFTDTQYF.

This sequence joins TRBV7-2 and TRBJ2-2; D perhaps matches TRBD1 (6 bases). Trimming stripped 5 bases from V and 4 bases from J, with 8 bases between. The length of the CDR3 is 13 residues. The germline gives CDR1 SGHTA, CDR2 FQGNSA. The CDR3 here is CASSLGATGELFF. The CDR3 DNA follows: TGTGCCAGCAGCCTGGGGGCCACCGGGGAGCTGTTTTTT.

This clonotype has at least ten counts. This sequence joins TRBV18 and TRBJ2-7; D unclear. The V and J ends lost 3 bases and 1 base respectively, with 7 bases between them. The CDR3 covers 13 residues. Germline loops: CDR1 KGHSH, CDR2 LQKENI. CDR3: CASSPVRSYEQYF. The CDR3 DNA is TGTGCCAGCTCACCTGTCAGGTCCTACGAGCAGTACTTC.

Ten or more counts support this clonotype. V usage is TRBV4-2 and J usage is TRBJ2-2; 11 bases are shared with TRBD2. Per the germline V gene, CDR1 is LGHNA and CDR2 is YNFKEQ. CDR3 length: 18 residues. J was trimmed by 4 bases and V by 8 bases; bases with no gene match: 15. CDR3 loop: CASASPSGGPPGTGELFF. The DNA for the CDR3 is TGTGCCAGCGCATCTCCTAGCGGGGGGCCCCCAGGCACCGGGGAGCTGTTTTTT.

As DNA, the CDR3 is TGTGCCACCAGTGTTAAGTGGACAGAGAGGGAGTACGAGCAGTACGTC. Translation gives CATSVKWTEREYEQYV. This chain links TRBV24-1 with TRBJ2-7; perhaps TRBD1 as D (6 bases). The V end lost 5 bases, the J end lost 4 bases, and 20 bases lay between the germline ends. The length of the CDR3 is 16 residues. Germline CDR1 KGHDR, CDR2 SFDVKD.

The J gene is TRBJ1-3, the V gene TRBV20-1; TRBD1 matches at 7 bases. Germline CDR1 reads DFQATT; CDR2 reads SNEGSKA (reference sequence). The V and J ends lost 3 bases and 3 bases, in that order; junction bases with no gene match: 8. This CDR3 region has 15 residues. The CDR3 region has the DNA TGCAGTGCTAGCTCGACAGGGTCAGGTGGAAACACCATATATTTT. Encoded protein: CSASSTGSGGNTIYF.

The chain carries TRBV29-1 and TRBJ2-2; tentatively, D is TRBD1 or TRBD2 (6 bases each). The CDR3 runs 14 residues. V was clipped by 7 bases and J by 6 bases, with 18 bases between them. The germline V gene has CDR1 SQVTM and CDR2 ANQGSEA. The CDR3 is CSASRGAGSGELFF. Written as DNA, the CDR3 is TGCAGCGCGTCAAGGGGGGCCGGGTCCGGGGAGCTGTTTTTT.

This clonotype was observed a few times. The CDR3 reads CSVTRNSYNEQFF. CDR3 bases: TGCAGCGTTACCCGTAACAGTTACAATGAGCAGTTCTTC. The chain has TRBV29-1 and TRBJ2-1; D not certain. Deletions cut 5 bases from V and 4 bases from J, with 12 bases between. Per the germline V gene, CDR1 is SQVTM and CDR2 is ANQGSEA. The CDR3 has 13 residues.

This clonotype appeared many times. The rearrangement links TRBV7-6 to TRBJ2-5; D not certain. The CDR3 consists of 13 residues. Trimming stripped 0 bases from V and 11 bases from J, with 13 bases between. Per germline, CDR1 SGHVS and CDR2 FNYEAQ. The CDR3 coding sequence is TGTGCCAGCAGCTTAGCCCCGACCGGACCTCAGTACTTC. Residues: CASSLAPTGPQYF.

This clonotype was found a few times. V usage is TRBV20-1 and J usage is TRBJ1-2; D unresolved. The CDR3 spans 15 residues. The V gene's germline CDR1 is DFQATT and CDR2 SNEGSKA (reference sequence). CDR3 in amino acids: CTLFPSLGFDYGYTF. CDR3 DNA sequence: TGCACCCTCTTCCCGTCGTTGGGCTTCGACTATGGCTACACCTTC.

The CDR3: CASSQDMGNTEAFF. CDR3 DNA sequence: TGCGCCAGCAGCCAAGACATGGGAAACACTGAAGCTTTCTTT. The V and J genes are TRBV4-3 and TRBJ1-1, with D hard to call. Trimming cost V 0 bases and J 2 bases, with 7 bases left between them. This CDR3 is 14 amino acids long. Looked up from germline, CDR1 is LGHNA and CDR2 is YSLEER.

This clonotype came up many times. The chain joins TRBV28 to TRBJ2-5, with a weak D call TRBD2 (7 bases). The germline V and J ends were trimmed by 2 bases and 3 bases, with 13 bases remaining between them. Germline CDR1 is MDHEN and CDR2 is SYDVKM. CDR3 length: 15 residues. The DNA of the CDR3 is TGTGCCAGCAGTTTAGGGGGGGGCCTCGAAGAGACCCAGTACTTC. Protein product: CASSLGGGLEETQYF. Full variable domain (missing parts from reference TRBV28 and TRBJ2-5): DVKVTQSSRYLVKRTGEKVFLECVQDMDHENMFWYRQDPGLGLRLIYFSYDVKMKEKGDIPEGYSVSREKKERFSLILESASTNQTSMYLCASSLGGGLEETQYFGPGTRLLVL.

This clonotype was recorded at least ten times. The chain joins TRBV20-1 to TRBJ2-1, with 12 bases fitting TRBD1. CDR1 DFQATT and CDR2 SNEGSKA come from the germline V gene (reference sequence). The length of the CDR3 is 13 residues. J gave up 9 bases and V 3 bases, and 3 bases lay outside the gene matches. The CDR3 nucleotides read TGCAGTGCTAGTGGGACAGGGGGCACTGAGCAGTTCTTC. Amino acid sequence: CSASGTGGTEQFF.

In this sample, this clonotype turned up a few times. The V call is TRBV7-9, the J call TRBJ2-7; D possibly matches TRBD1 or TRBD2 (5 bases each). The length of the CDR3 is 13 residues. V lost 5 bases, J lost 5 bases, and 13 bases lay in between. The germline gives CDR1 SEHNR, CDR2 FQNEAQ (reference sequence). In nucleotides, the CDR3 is TGTGCCAGCAGCCAGAGGGGTGGCCACGAGCAGTACTTC. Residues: CASSQRGGHEQYF.

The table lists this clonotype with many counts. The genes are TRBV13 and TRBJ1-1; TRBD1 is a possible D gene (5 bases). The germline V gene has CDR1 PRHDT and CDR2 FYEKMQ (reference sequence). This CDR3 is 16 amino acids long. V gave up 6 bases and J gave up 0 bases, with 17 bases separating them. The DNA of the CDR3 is TGTGCCAGCAGTATTTCGCCCCTGGGGGTGAACACTGAAGCTTTCTTT. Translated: CASSISPLGVNTEAFF.

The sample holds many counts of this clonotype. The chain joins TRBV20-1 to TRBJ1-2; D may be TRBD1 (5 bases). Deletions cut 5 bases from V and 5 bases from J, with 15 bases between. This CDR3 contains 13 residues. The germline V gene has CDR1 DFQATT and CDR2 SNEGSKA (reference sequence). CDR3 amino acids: CSAPDRLSYGYTF. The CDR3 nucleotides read TGCAGTGCTCCCGACAGACTCTCTTATGGCTACACCTTC.

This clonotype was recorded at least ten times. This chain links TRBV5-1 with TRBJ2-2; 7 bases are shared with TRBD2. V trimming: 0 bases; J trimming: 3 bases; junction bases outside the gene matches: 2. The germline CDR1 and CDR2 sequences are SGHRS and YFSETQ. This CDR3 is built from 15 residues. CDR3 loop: CASSLGTSYTGELFF. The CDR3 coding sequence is TGCGCCAGCAGCTTGGGGACTAGTTACACCGGGGAGCTGTTTTTT.

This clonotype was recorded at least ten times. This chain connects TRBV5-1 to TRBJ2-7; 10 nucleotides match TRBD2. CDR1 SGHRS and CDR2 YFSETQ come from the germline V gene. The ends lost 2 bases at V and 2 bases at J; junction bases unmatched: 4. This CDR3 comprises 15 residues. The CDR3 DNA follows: TGCGCCAGCAGCTTCGGTAGCGGGGGGACCTACGAGCAGTACTTC. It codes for CASSFGSGGTYEQYF.

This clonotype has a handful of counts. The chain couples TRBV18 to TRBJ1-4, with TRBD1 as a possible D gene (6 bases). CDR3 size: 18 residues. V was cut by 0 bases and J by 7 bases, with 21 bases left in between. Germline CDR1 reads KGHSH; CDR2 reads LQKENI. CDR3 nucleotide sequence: TGTGCCAGCTCACCACCGACGGACAGCCCTGGATCGGGTGAAAAACTGTTTTTT. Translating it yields CASSPPTDSPGSGEKLFF. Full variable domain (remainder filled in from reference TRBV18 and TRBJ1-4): NAGVMQNPRHLVRRRGQEARLRCSPMKGHSHVYWYRQLPEEGLKFMVYLQKENIIDESGMPKERFSAEFPKEGPSILRIQQVVRGDSAAYFCASSPPTDSPGSGEKLFFGSGTQLSVL.

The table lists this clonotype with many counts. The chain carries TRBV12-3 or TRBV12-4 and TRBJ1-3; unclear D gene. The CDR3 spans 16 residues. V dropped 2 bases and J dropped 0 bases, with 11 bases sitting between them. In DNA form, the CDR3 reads TGTGCCAGCAGTTTAAATCCTGACTTCTCTGGAAACACCATATATTTT. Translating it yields CASSLNPDFSGNTIYF.

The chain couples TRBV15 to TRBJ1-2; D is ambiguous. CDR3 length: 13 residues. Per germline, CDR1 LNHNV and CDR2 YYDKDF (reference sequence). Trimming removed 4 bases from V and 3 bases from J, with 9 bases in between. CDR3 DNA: TGTGCCACCAGCACAGATCTTCACTATGGCTACACCTTC. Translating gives CATSTDLHYGYTF.

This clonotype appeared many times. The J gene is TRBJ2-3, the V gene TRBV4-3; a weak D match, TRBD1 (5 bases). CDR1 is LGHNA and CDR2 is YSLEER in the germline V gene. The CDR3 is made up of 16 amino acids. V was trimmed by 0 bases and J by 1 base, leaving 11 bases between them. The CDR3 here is CASSQDNIGGTDTQYF. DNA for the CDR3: TGCGCCAGCAGCCAAGATAACATAGGGGGCACAGATACGCAGTATTTT.

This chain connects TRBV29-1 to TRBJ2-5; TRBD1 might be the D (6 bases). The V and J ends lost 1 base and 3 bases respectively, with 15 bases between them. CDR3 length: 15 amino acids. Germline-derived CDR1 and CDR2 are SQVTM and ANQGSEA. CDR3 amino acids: CSVEGVQGKEETQYF. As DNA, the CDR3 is TGCAGCGTTGAAGGGGTCCAGGGGAAGGAAGAGACCCAGTACTTC.

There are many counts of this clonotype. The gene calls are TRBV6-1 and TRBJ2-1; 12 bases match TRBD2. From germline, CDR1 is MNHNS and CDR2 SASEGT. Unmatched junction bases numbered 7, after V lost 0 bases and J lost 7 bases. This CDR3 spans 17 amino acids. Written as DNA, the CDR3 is TGTGCCAGCAGTGAAGCCCCTAGCGGGGGGGCGGGGAATGAGCAGTTCTTC. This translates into CASSEAPSGGAGNEQFF.